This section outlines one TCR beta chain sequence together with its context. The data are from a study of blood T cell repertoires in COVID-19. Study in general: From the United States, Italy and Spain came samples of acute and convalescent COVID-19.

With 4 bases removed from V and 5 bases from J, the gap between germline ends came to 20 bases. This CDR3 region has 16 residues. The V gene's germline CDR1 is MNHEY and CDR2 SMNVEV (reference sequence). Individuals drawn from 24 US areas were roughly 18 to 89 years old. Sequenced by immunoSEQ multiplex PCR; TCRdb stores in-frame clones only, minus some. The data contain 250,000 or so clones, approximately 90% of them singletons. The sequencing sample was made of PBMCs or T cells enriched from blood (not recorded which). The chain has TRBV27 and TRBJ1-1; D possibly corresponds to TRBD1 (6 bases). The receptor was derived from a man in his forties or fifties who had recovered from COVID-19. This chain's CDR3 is CASSSDVTGKRTEAFF. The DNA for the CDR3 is TGTGCCAGCAGTTCGGACGTCACAGGGAAGCGGACTGAAGCTTTCTTT.